The text below deals with one TCR beta chain. This clone was detected once. Its target antigen remains unknown. It has no much larger one-base neighbor in the sample; base qualities were not kept. The sample comes from a study of OX40 agonist ivuxolimab in advanced cancers. About the study as a whole: Ivuxolimab was a fully human IgG2 agonistic monoclonal antibody targeting the costimulatory receptor OX40 (CD134). Patients were allowed to have had prior anti-PD-1, anti-PD-L1 or anti-CTLA-4 therapy, and around 37% of the dose-escalation patients had previously received checkpoint inhibitors. Three dose-escalation patients achieved partial responses, one with hepatocellular carcinoma and two with cutaneous melanoma. Of the approximately 50 patients in dose escalation, 19 had hepatocellular carcinoma, about 15 had melanoma, 9 had renal cell carcinoma and 9 had head and neck cancer. Intravenous ivuxolimab was administered to patients every 2 weeks at six dose levels: 0.01, 0.1, 0.3, 1.5, 3 and 10 mg/kg. Peripheral TCRbeta sequencing was intended to test whether TCR sequence diversity was altered and clonal T-cell expansion was caused by ivuxolimab. The paper covers the monotherapy dose-escalation part of the phase I ivuxolimab trial, which included N ≈ 57 patients. The dose-escalation cohort was almost 85% male with a mean age of roughly 60 years, ranging from roughly 23 to 90. Summary of the overall study and its limitations: Low levels of normalized T-cell clonal expansion were also seen in some patients who did not respond. Clonal expansion of both CD4+ and CD8+ blood T cells was observed from baseline to week 6 at doses 0.1 to 3.0 mg/kg. In partial responders in the 0.1-3.0 mg/kg groups, normalized peripheral clonal expansion was found to be among the lowest, especially among CD8+ T cells. After ivuxolimab, expanded clones were on average more numerous among CD8+ T cells than among CD4+ T cells. Antigen specificity was not determined for the clonally expanded peripheral T cells.

The trial excluded patients who had a history of autoimmune disease or were on systemic immunosuppression. Peripheral blood for TCR sequencing was collected from all dose cohorts at baseline, on cycle 4 day 1, and on cycle 7 day 1. The samples were taken from a phase I, first-in-human, multicenter, open-label dose-escalation trial of ivuxolimab. Adults with locally advanced or metastatic melanoma, renal cell, hepatocellular, or head and neck squamous cell carcinoma were enrolled in the trial. Before TCR sequencing, CD4+ T cells and CD8+ T cells from peripheral blood were sorted into separate populations. Genomic DNA was extracted from sorted cells for sequencing of the TCRbeta CDR3 region. The immunoSEQ Assay was used to sequence the TCRbeta CDR3 regions. Not all clones reach the TCRdb copy of this immuneACCESS table, which keeps in-frame sequences only. Checked studies attribute under half of the gap to unresolved V genes and leave the rest unexplained. In this sample the table shows about 76,000 clones, approximately 86% of which occur a single time. Under 3% of the sample comes from the top ten.

Taken from the germline V gene (reference sequence), the CDR1 and CDR2 loops are SEHNR and FQNEAQ. V lost 5 bases and J lost 6 bases; the stretch between them is 13 bases long. Counted from cysteine to phenylalanine, this CDR3 has 14 amino acids. Only CDR3 DNA is held: 42 bases, read in frame from base 1. The sequence links TRBV7-9 to TRBJ1-4; a weak D assignment points to TRBD1 (6 bases agree). The sequence was collected from an adult with an advanced solid tumor such as melanoma, head and neck, liver or kidney cancer. The sample here was CD4+ or CD8+ T cells sorted from blood, taken in a trial of the OX40 agonist ivuxolimab. The CDR3 here reads CASSTGQPHEKLFF. The DNA sequence is as follows: TGTGCCAGCAGCACAGGGCAGCCCCATGAAAAACTGTTTTTT.